This TCR beta chain was retrieved from a study of cytomegalovirus exposure and HLA in healthy donors. 13 Jbeta primers and 60 Vbeta primers were used for the PCR. Using immunoSEQ multiplex PCR, the repertoire was profiled, and TCRdb retains in-frame clones only, with some absent. The sample lists about 170,000 clones, 65% to 85% seen once, with about 5% in the top ten. To note about this clone: Its antigen is not known.

Whole-study findings and limits: Another analysis was done later, and it associated fewer than 20,000 TCR beta sequences with HLA alleles at 0.05 false discovery rate.

The CDR3 is 14 amino acids. Per germline, CDR1 MNHEY and CDR2 SVGAGI. V was cut by 2 bases and J by 0 bases, with 6 bases left in between. Sequenced input: PBMCs. The rearrangement joins TRBV6-5 to TRBJ2-3; D gene uncertain. The receptor was derived from a woman aged 50 to 60 in good health and CMV-seropositive. The CDR3 coding sequence is TGTGCCAGCAGTTACGCGGTTAGCACAGATACGCAGTATTTT. Protein product: CASSYAVSTDTQYF.